This T cell receptor beta chain was documented in a study of shared clonotypes between healthy human individuals. Assay used: immunoSEQ multiplex PCR; TCRdb lists only in-frame clones, some missing. The top ten hold about 1.5% of the sample, which has about 1 million clones, about 80% seen once. The V gene lost 3 bases and the J gene lost 6 bases, with 15 bases spanning the gap. The germline gives CDR1 SQVTM, CDR2 ANQGSEA. This CDR3 region has 14 residues. The genes are TRBV29-1 and TRBJ2-1; D is perhaps TRBD1 (5 bases). This TCR was recovered from a man between 18 and 29 years old in good health. Sequenced: memory CD4+ T cells sorted from blood. Subset noted: CD45RA-negative fraction. The CDR3 sequence is CSVEGLEWTNEQFF. The DNA of the CDR3 is TGCAGCGTTGAGGGGCTAGAATGGACCAATGAGCAGTTCTTC.